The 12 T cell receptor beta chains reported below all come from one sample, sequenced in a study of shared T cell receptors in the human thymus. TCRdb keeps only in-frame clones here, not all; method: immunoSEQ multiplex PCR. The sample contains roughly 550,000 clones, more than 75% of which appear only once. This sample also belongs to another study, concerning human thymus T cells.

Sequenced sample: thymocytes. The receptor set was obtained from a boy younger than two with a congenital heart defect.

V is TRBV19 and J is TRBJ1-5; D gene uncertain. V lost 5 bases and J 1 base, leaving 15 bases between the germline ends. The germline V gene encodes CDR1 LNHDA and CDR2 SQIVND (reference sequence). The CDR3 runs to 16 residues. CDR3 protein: CASSLRGFGSNQPQHF. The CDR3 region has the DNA TGTGCCAGTAGTCTTCGGGGATTCGGGAGCAATCAGCCCCAGCATTTT.

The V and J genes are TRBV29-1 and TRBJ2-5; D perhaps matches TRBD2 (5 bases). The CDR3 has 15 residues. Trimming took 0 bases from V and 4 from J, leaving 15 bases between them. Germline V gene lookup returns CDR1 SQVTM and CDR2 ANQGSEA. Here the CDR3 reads CSVEEGTRLGETQYF. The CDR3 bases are TGCAGCGTTGAAGAGGGCACTAGATTGGGAGAGACCCAGTACTTC.

The CDR3 here is CASSPLTSGWSYEQYF. The CDR3 coding sequence is TGCGCCAGCAGCCCTCTAACTAGCGGGTGGTCCTACGAGCAGTACTTC. This chain joins TRBV4-1 and TRBJ2-7; 9 nucleotides line up with TRBD2. Trimming at V came to 4 bases and at J to 1 base, leaving 8 bases not matched to a gene. This CDR3 has 16 residues. Germline V gene sequence: CDR1 MGHRA, CDR2 YSYEKL.

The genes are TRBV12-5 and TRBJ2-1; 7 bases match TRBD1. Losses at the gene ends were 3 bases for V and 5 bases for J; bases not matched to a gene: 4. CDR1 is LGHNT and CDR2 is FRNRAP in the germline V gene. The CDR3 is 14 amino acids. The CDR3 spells CASGLETGNNEQFF. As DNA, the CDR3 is TGTGCTAGTGGTTTAGAGACAGGGAACAATGAGCAGTTCTTC.

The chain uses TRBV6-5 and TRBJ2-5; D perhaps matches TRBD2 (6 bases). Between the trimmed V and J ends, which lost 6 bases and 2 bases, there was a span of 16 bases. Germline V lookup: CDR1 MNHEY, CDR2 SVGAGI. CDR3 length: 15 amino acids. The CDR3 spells CASSSRGTPQETQYF. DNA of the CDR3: TGTGCCAGCAGCTCGCGCGGGACTCCACAAGAGACCCAGTACTTC.

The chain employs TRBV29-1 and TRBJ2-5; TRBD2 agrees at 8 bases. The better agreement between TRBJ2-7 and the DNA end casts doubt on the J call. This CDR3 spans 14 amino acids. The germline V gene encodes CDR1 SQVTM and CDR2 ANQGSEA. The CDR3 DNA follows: TGCAGCGTTGAGGCGGGGGGAGGGGACGACGAGCAGTACTTC. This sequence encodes CSVEAGGGDDEQYF.

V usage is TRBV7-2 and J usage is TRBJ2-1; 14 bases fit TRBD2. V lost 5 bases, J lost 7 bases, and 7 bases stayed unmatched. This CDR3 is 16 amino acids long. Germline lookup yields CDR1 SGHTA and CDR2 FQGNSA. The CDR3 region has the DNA TGTGCCAGCAGCCCGGGACTAGCGGGAGAGGATAATGAGCAGTTCTTC. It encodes CASSPGLAGEDNEQFF. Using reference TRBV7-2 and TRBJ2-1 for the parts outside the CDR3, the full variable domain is GAGVSQSPSNKVTEKGKDVELRCDPISGHTALYWYRQSLGQGLEFLIYFQGNSAPDKSGLPSDRFSAERTGGSVSTLTIQRTQQEDSAVYLCASSPGLAGEDNEQFFGPGTRLTVL.

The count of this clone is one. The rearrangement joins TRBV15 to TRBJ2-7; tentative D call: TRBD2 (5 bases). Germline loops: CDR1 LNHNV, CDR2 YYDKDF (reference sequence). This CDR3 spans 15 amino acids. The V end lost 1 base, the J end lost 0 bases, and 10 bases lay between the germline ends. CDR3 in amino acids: CATSRVPGSSYEQYF. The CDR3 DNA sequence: TGTGCCACCAGCAGAGTTCCGGGGAGCTCCTACGAGCAGTACTTC.

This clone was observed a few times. The CDR3 bases are TGTGCCAGCAGTGACCCCCGGGGTACTTCCTACGAGCAGTACTTC. Translating it yields CASSDPRGTSYEQYF. The rearrangement links TRBV6-6 to TRBJ2-7, with a tentative D call TRBD2 (5 bases). CDR3 length: 15 amino acids. Trimming removed 5 bases from V and 1 base from J, with 15 bases in between. Per germline, CDR1 MNHNY and CDR2 SVGAGI (reference sequence).

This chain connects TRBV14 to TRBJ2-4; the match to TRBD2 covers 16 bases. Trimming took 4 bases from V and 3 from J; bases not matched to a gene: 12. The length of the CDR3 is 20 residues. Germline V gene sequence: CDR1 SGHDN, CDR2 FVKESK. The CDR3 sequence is CASSPRGLAGGPFSKNIQYF. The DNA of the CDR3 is TGTGCCAGCAGCCCTCGGGGACTAGCGGGAGGGCCTTTCAGCAAAAACATTCAGTACTTC.

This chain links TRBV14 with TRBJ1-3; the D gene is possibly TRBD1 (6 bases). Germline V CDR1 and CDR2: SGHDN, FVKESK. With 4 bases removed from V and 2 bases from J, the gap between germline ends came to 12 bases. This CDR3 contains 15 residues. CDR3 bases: TGTGCCAGCAGCCTACTCCGGGACACTGGAAACACCATATATTTT. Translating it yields CASSLLRDTGNTIYF.

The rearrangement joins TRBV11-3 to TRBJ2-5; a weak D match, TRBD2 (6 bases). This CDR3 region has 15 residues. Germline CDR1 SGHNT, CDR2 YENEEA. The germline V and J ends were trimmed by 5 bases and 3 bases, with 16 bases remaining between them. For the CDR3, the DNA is TGTGCCAGCAGCCGCGGGACCGCAAAGGAAGAGACCCAGTACTTC. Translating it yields CASSRGTAKEETQYF.